This T cell receptor (beta chain) is from a study of cytomegalovirus exposure and HLA in healthy donors. This CDR3 has 14 residues. V gave up 4 bases and J gave up 0 bases, with 9 bases separating them. Germline V gene sequence: CDR1 LNHDA, CDR2 SQIVND (reference sequence). Measured with immunoSEQ multiplex PCR; TCRdb has only the in-frame clones, and not every one. The sample records roughly 330,000 clones, around 90% being singletons. From the roughly 120-subject validation cohort, which was separate from the roughly 700-subject first cohort, the donors were drawn. Study findings and constraints: The finding came from a later analysis; first-cohort TCR clusters tended to co-occur in the 130 or so validation repertoires.

Details on this clone: Its antigen is unidentified.

The receptor was derived from a young woman in good health and CMV-seropositive. What was sequenced was PBMCs. The chain has TRBV19 and TRBJ1-1; the D gene is possibly TRBD1 (5 bases). The CDR3 is CASSNPGLNTEAFF. DNA of the CDR3: TGTGCCAGTAGTAATCCGGGGCTGAACACTGAAGCTTTCTTT.